Reported below is one T cell receptor beta chain. Its antigen is unidentified. This CDR3 region has 15 residues. Germline CDR1 and CDR2: SQVTM and ANQGSEA. Trimming cost V 3 bases and J 5 bases, with 17 bases left between them. In building TCR beta libraries, iRepertoire HTBI primers were used together with Arm-PCR of CDR3 regions. One entry per CDR3 protein, called by TCRdb with MiXCR from the multiplex PCR reads. The sample has about 220,000 distinct CDR3 sequences; roughly 20% are singletons. This entry belongs to a study of regulatory T cells in long-lasting Graves disease. Study findings and constraints: Fewer public clonotypes were shared by new patients (around 990) than by persistent patients (roughly 2,500). When disease was persistent, TRBV28, TRBJ1-2 and TRBJ2-5 were the favored segments. Sampling was limited to peripheral blood rather than thyroid tissue.

The time point here: newly diagnosed GD, antithyroid drugs for less than 3 months. PBMC RNA served as the TCR library source. These data were likewise used in another study, on T cells in Graves' hyperthyroidism and ophthalmopathy.

The receptor was isolated from a woman aged 25 to 39 with Graves disease. The V call is TRBV29-1, the J call TRBJ2-1; no firm D call. The sequenced sample was peripheral blood mononuclear cells (PBMCs), obtained at new diagnosis, from a patient treated with antithyroid drugs. The CDR3 coding sequence is TGCAGCGTTGACGTCCTGGGCAGTCTCCACAATGAGCAGTTCTTC. The encoded protein is CSVDVLGSLHNEQFF.